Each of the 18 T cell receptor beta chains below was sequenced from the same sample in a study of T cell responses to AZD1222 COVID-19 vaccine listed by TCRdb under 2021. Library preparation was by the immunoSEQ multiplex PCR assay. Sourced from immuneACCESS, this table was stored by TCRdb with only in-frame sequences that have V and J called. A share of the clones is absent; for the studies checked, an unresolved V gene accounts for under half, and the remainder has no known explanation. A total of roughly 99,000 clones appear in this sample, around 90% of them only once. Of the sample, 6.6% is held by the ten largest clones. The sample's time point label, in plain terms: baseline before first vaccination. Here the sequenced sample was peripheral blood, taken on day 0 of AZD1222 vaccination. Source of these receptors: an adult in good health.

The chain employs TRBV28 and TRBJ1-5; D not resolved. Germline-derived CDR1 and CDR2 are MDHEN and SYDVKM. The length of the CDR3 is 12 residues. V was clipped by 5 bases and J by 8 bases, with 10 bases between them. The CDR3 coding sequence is TGTGCCAGCAGTACCAGCGGGGAGCCCCAGCATTTT. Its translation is CASSTSGEPQHF.

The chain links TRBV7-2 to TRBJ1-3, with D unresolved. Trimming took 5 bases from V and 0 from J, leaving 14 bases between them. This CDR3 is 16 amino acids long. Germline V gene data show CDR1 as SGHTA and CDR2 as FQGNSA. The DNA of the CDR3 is TGTGCCAGCAGCATCCGGACTGCTAGCTCTGGAAACACCATATATTTT. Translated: CASSIRTASSGNTIYF.

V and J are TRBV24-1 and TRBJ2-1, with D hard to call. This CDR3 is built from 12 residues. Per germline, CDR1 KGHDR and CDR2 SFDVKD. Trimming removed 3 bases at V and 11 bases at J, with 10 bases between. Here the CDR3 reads CATSDDPPQQFF. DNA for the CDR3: TGTGCCACCAGTGATGACCCACCCCAGCAGTTCTTC.

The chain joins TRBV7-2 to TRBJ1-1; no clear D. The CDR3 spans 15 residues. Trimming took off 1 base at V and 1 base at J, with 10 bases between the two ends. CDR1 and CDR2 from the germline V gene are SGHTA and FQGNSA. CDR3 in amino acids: CASSLGQPPNTEAFF. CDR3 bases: TGTGCCAGCAGCTTAGGGCAGCCCCCGAACACTGAAGCTTTCTTT.

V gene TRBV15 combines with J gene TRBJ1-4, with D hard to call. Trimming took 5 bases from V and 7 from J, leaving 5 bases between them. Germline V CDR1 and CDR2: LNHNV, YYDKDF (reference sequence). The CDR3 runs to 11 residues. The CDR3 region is CATSSGEKLFF. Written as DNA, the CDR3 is TGTGCCACCAGCTCGGGTGAAAAACTGTTTTTT.

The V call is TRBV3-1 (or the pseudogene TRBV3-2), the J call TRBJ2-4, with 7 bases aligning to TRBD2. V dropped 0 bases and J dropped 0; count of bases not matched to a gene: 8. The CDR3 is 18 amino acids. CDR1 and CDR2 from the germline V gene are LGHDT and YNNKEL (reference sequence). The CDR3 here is CASSQDIGLAVAKNIQYF. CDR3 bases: TGTGCCAGCAGCCAAGATATCGGGCTAGCGGTAGCCAAAAACATTCAGTACTTC.

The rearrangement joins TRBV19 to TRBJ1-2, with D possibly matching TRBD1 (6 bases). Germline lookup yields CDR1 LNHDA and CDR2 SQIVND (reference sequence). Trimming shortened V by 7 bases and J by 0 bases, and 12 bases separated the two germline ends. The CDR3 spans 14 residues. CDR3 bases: TGTGCCAGTAAGAGGGGGGGAGCTAACTATGGCTACACCTTC. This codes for CASKRGGANYGYTF.

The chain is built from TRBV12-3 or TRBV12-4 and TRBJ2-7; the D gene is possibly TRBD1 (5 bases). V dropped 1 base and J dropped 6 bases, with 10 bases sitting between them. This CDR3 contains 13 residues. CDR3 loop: CASSLEQGFEQYF. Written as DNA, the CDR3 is TGTGCCAGCAGTTTAGAGCAGGGATTCGAGCAGTACTTC.

DNA for the CDR3: TGTGCCAGCACCGGGACTAGCGCTTCCTACGAGCAGTACTTC. It is translated as CASTGTSASYEQYF. V gene TRBV7-2 combines with J gene TRBJ2-7; 10 bases agree with TRBD2. The CDR3 extends over 14 amino acids. Trimming cost V 7 bases and J 1 base; bases outside gene matches: 4. The germline V gene encodes CDR1 SGHTA and CDR2 FQGNSA.

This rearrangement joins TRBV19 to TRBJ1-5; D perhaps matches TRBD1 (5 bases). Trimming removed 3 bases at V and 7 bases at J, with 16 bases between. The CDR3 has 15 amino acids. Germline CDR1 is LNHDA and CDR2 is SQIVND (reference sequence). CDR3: CASSMVTRVGQPQHF. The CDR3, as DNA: TGTGCCAGTAGTATGGTTACCAGGGTGGGGCAGCCCCAGCATTTT.

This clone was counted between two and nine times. CDR3 residues: CASSWRLGGFRTEAFF. The DNA for the CDR3 is TGTGCCAGCAGCTGGCGGTTGGGGGGGTTCCGAACTGAAGCTTTCTTT. The V gene is TRBV11-2, the J gene TRBJ1-1; a possible D gene is TRBD1 (5 bases). The CDR3 extends over 16 amino acids. Germline-derived CDR1 and CDR2 are SGHAT and FQNNGV. V was pared by 4 bases and J by 5 bases, with 20 bases between.

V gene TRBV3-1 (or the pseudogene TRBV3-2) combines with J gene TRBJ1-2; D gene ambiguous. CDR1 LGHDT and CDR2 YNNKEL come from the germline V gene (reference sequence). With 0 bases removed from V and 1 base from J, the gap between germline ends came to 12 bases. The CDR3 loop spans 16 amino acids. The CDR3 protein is CASSQEPDGFNYGYTF. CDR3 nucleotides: TGTGCCAGCAGCCAAGAGCCCGACGGCTTTAACTATGGCTACACCTTC.

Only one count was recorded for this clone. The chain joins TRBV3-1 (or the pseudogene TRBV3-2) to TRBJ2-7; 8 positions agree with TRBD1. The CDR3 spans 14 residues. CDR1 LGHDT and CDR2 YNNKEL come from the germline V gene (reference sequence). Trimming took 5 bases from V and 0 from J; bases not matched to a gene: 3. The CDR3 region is CASSYDRGSYEQYF. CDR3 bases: TGTGCCAGCAGCTATGACAGGGGCTCCTACGAGCAGTACTTC.

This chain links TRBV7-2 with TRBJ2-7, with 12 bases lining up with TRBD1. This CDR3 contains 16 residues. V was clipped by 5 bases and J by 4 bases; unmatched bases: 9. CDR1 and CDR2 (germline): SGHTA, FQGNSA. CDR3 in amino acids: CASSPRPGQGAYEQYF. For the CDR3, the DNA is TGTGCCAGCAGCCCGAGACCGGGACAGGGGGCGTACGAGCAGTACTTC.

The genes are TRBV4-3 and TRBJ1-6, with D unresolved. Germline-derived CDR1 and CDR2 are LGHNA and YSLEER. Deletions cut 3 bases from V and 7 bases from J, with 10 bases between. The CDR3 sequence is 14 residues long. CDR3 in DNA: TGCGCCAGCAGCCAGCACATCAGGAATTCACCCCTCCACTTT. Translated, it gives CASSQHIRNSPLHF.

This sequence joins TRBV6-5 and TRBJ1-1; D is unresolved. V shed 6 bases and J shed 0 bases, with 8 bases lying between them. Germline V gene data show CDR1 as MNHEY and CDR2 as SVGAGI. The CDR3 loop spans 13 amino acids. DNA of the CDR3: TGTGCCAGCAGGTGGAACCTGAACACTGAAGCTTTCTTT. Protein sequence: CASRWNLNTEAFF.

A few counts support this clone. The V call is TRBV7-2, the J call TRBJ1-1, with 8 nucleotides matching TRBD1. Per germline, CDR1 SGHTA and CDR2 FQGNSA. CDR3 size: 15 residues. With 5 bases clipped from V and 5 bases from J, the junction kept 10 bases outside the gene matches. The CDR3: CASSVNQGARTEAFF. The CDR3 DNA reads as TGTGCCAGCAGCGTAAACCAGGGGGCTCGAACTGAAGCTTTCTTT.

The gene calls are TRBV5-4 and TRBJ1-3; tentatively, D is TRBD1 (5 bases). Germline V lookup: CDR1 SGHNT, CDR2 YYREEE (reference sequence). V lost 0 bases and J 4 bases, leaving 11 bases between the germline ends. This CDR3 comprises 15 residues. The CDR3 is CASSLAGARGNTIYF. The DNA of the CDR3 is TGTGCCAGCAGCTTGGCCGGGGCCAGAGGAAACACCATATATTTT.